This TCR beta chain was sequenced during a study of beta chain features in type 1 diabetes. A note on this clone: The antigen remains unidentified.

The sequenced template was cDNA made from the entire isolated RNA. Only in-frame clones appear in the TCRdb table, and some are missing; sequencing was by immunoSEQ multiplex PCR. The sample includes about 270,000 clones, 13% to 15% seen only once; the top ten take 0.026%. The study's findings and limits: Shorter templates might be favored by PCR, equally in patients and controls.

This CDR3 is built from 11 residues. Germline V gives CDR1 MGHDK, CDR2 SYGVNS. Deletions cut 3 bases from V and 5 bases from J, with 4 bases between. Material: naive CD4+ T cells from blood. The rearrangement links TRBV25-1 to TRBJ1-2; D gene unclear. The sequence was collected from a woman in her thirties or forties in good health. The CDR3 DNA reads as TGTGCCAGCAGTGACATTTATGGCTACACCTTC. Its translation is CASSDIYGYTF.